This record covers a single T cell receptor (beta chain). Its antigen remains unidentified. The germline V gene has CDR1 SGHAT and CDR2 FQDESV (reference sequence). The CDR3 is 13 residues long. The J segment lost 4 bases and the V segment lost 8 bases, leaving 6 bases of the junction unmatched. The sample originates from a study of cytotoxic CD8 clonotypes in ibrutinib-treated CLL. Overall study results and limits: Private clonotypes, not public ones, expanded at ibrutinib response. Rising at ibrutinib response, clonality subsequently fell back toward baseline at progression.

Depth targeted 1 in 200,000 to 1 in 1 million T cells, averaging approximately 9.3x coverage per clonotype. Assay used: immunoSEQ multiplex PCR; TCRdb lists only in-frame clones, some missing. Of about 130,000 clones in the sample, around 84% were seen once. V is TRBV11-1 and J is TRBJ1-2; the match to TRBD1 covers 8 bases. The material was PBMCs, obtained after 24 months of ibrutinib treatment. This receptor was identified in a human donor with chronic lymphocytic leukemia. CDR3 residues: CASRQTGGYGYTF. CDR3 bases: TGTGCCAGCCGTCAAACAGGGGGCTATGGCTACACCTTC.